Below are 31 T cell receptor beta chains sequenced from a single sample in a study of Graves' ophthalmopathy and Graves' hyperthyroidism listed by TCRdb under 2018. Instrument on record: Illumina HiSeq 2000. For repertoire sequencing, TCR beta CDR3 regions were amplified from RNA transcripts. A first-round RT-PCR used HTBI primers with the Qiagen OneStep RT-PCR kit, followed by a second-round multiplex PCR, size selection and purification. The public reads were run again by TCRdb, first through fastp at Q25 and then through MiXCR, and only productive beta chains were kept. All rows with the same CDR3 protein become a single entry with the most common DNA and genes. Recorded for this sample are about 220,000 distinct CDR3 sequences; around a fifth of them occurred a single time. Roughly 42% of the sample is in the top ten clones. Sequenced material: peripheral blood. Receptor source: a woman aged 45-65 years with Graves' ophthalmopathy. Donor details come from another sample of the same person, matched by shared clones.

The chain links TRBV27 to TRBJ2-7; tentative D call: TRBD1 (6 bases). The CDR3 is made up of 14 amino acids. CDR1 and CDR2 from the germline V gene are MNHEY and SMNVEV (reference sequence). The ends were cut back, 5 bases at V and 4 bases at J, with 15 bases in the middle. CDR3 protein: CASSPWTEPYEQYF. The CDR3 bases are TGTGCCAGCAGTCCCTGGACAGAGCCATACGAGCAGTACTTC.

This clonotype was seen ten or more times. The CDR3 sequence is CAWVGSGANVLTF. In nucleotides, the CDR3 is TGTGCCTGGGTGGGGTCTGGGGCCAACGTCCTGACTTTC. The chain employs TRBV30 and TRBJ2-6, with D hard to call. This CDR3 comprises 13 residues. V lost 5 bases and J 1 base, leaving 6 bases between the germline ends. The germline gives CDR1 GTSNPN, CDR2 SVGIG (reference sequence).

The table lists this clonotype with many counts. This sequence joins TRBV5-1 and TRBJ2-7; perhaps TRBD2 as D (5 bases). Trimming took 4 bases from V and 2 from J, leaving 13 bases between them. The CDR3 contains 14 residues. Germline V CDR1 and CDR2: SGHRS, YFSETQ. The DNA for the CDR3 is TGCGCCAGCAGCGCCCAGCGGACCCCCTACGAGCAGTACTTC. Translation: CASSAQRTPYEQYF. The whole variable domain, filled in from reference TRBV5-1 and TRBJ2-7, reads KAGVTQTPRYLIKTRGQQVTLSCSPISGHRSVSWYQQTPGQGLQFLFEYFSETQRNKGNFPGRFSGRQFSNSRSEMNVSTLELGDSALYLCASSAQRTPYEQYFGPGTRLTVT.

The genes are TRBV3-1 and TRBJ1-1; D unresolved. V lost 1 base, J lost 1 base, and 7 bases lay in between. Per the germline V gene, CDR1 is LGHDT and CDR2 is YNNKEL (reference sequence). The CDR3 length is 14 residues. CDR3 loop: CASSQVAGNTEAFF. CDR3 DNA: TGTGCCAGCAGCCAAGTTGCCGGGAACACTGAAGCTTTCTTT.

This clonotype was detected ten times or more. The V and J genes are TRBV7-2 and TRBJ1-2; tentative D call: TRBD1 (5 bases). The length of the CDR3 is 13 residues. Germline values: CDR1 SGHTA, CDR2 FQGNSA. Trimming cost V 5 bases and J 8 bases, with 15 bases left between them. The CDR3 DNA follows: TGTGCCAGCAGCGCACCGGGGCAGAGGGGCTACACCTTC. Translated: CASSAPGQRGYTF.

This rearrangement joins TRBV6-1 to TRBJ1-1; D gene ambiguous. The CDR3 totals 12 residues. Germline CDR1 MNHNS, CDR2 SASEGT. Trimming stripped 9 bases from V and 3 bases from J, with 11 bases between. CDR3: CASGRVDTEAFF. The CDR3 region has the DNA TGTGCCAGTGGGCGAGTGGACACTGAAGCTTTCTTT.

This clonotype showed up many times. This chain joins TRBV5-5 and TRBJ2-7, with D possibly matching TRBD1 (6 bases). Germline V lookup: CDR1 SGHKS, CDR2 YYEKEE (reference sequence). This CDR3 is 14 amino acids long. V lost 0 bases and J lost 4, with 11 bases in between. The CDR3 reads CASSLVGAGYEQYF. The DNA of the CDR3 is TGTGCCAGCAGCTTGGTGGGGGCTGGGTACGAGCAGTACTTC.

V is TRBV28 and J is TRBJ2-7; D is possibly TRBD2 (6 bases). Per germline, CDR1 MDHEN and CDR2 SYDVKM. The CDR3 covers 16 residues. V shed 6 bases and J shed 6 bases, with 24 bases lying between them. Here the CDR3 reads CASSWGDRRTPLEQYF. For the CDR3, the DNA is TGTGCCAGCAGCTGGGGGGACCGCCGGACCCCTCTCGAGCAGTACTTC. The whole variable domain, filled in from reference TRBV28 and TRBJ2-7, reads DVKVTQSSRYLVKRTGEKVFLECVQDMDHENMFWYRQDPGLGLRLIYFSYDVKMKEKGDIPEGYSVSREKKERFSLILESASTNQTSMYLCASSWGDRRTPLEQYFGPGTRLTVT.

This clonotype turned up a few times. This chain links TRBV19 with TRBJ1-5, with a tentative D call TRBD1 (6 bases). V was cut by 3 bases and J by 2 bases, with 14 bases left in between. The CDR3 is made up of 16 amino acids. Germline V gives CDR1 LNHDA, CDR2 SQIVND (reference sequence). In nucleotides, the CDR3 is TGTGCCAGTAGTATTCGGGCAGGGGATTGCAATCAGCCCCAGCATTTT. This translates into CASSIRAGDCNQPQHF. Supplemented by reference TRBV19 and TRBJ1-5, the full variable domain reads DGGITQSPKYLFRKEGQNVTLSCEQNLNHDAMYWYRQDPGQGLRLIYYSQIVNDFQKGDIAEGYSVSREKKESFPLTVTSAQKNPTAFYLCASSIRAGDCNQPQHFGDGTRLSIL.

J is TRBJ2-7 and V is TRBV15; D might be TRBD1 (6 bases). The CDR3 runs to 15 residues. Germline V CDR1 and CDR2: LNHNV, YYDKDF (reference sequence). Trimming removed 3 bases at V and 7 bases at J, with 19 bases between. The CDR3 coding sequence is TGTGCCACCAGCAGGACCCTCCAGGACAGTGGGGAGCAGTACTTC. Amino acids: CATSRTLQDSGEQYF.

Here the CDR3 DNA reads TGTGCCAGCAGGGGACTAGCGGGAGGGTACGAGCAGTACTTC. This encodes CASRGLAGGYEQYF. The V and J genes are TRBV6-1 and TRBJ2-7; 16 nucleotides line up with TRBD2. The J segment lost 4 bases and the V segment lost 6 bases, leaving 0 bases of the junction unmatched. The CDR3 has 14 residues. Germline V CDR1 and CDR2: MNHNS, SASEGT.

This clonotype was seen many times. The chain combines TRBV27 with TRBJ2-5, with 12 bases matching TRBD2. The germline V gene encodes CDR1 MNHEY and CDR2 SMNVEV (reference sequence). This CDR3 is built from 15 residues. V lost 5 bases to trimming and J lost 5 bases; unmatched junction nucleotides: 6. The CDR3 coding sequence is TGTGCCAGCAGTCCGACTAGCGGGAGCTTTGAGACCCAGTACTTC. Protein product: CASSPTSGSFETQYF.

This clonotype has ten or more counts. The chain links TRBV10-3 to TRBJ2-7, with a tentative D call TRBD1 (6 bases). CDR1 and CDR2 (germline): ENHRY, SYGVKD. The CDR3 consists of 13 residues. V dropped 10 bases and J dropped 1 base, with 14 bases sitting between them. The CDR3 loop is CATLEGGSYEQYF. The CDR3, as DNA: TGTGCCACCCTTGAAGGGGGTTCCTACGAGCAGTACTTC.

This clonotype was seen repeatedly, ten times or more. CDR3 DNA: TGTGCCAGCATGCTCGGGTTATCTGTCACTGAAGCTTTCTTT. This sequence encodes CASMLGLSVTEAFF. This chain links TRBV12-3 or TRBV12-4 with TRBJ1-1; the D is unclear. V was cut by 7 bases and J by 4 bases, with 16 bases left in between. CDR3 length: 14 amino acids.

The table lists this clonotype with many counts. This rearrangement joins TRBV7-2 to TRBJ1-6, with 9 bases matching TRBD1. The J segment lost 6 bases and the V segment lost 1 base, leaving 4 bases of the junction unmatched. Germline CDR1 reads SGHTA; CDR2 reads FQGNSA. The CDR3 has 16 amino acids. In DNA, the CDR3 is TGTGCCAGCAGCTTAGTGTTGGACAGGGGTAATTCACCCCTCCACTTT. Its translation is CASSLVLDRGNSPLHF.

The table lists this clonotype with many counts. The rearrangement uses TRBV12-5 and TRBJ2-5; 10 bases align to TRBD2. Germline V gives CDR1 LGHNT, CDR2 FRNRAP. This CDR3 region has 16 residues. V lost 7 bases and J lost 1; bases outside the gene matches: 9. The CDR3 reads CASAKGLADFQETQYF. The CDR3 region has the DNA TGTGCTAGTGCCAAAGGACTAGCGGACTTCCAAGAGACCCAGTACTTC.

This clonotype has at least ten counts. The chain uses TRBV14 and TRBJ2-7; D possibly matches TRBD1 or TRBD2 (5 bases each). Germline CDR1 and CDR2: SGHDN and FVKESK. The germline V and J ends were trimmed by 2 bases and 3 bases, with 14 bases remaining between them. The CDR3 is 15 amino acids. The CDR3 nucleotides are TGTGCCAGCAGCCAACCGGGACGGACGGTCTACGAGCAGTACTTC. Translated, it gives CASSQPGRTVYEQYF.

Many counts were recorded for this clonotype. The genes are TRBV27 and TRBJ1-1; TRBD1 matches at 7 bases. J lost 1 base, V lost 3 bases, and 2 bases had no gene match. Germline V gene lookup returns CDR1 MNHEY and CDR2 SMNVEV (reference sequence). This CDR3 is 14 amino acids long. The CDR3 DNA reads TGTGCCAGCAGTTTTGACAGGGCGAACACTGAAGCTTTCTTT. It translates to CASSFDRANTEAFF.

The sample holds many counts of this clonotype. The J gene is TRBJ1-3, the V gene TRBV29-1; D ambiguous. The V end was cut by 4 bases, the J end by 4 bases, with 5 bases between. The germline gives CDR1 SQVTM, CDR2 ANQGSEA. The CDR3 spans 11 residues. The DNA of the CDR3 is TGCAGCGTTGGTGAAGGAAACACCATATATTTT. It translates to CSVGEGNTIYF.

The chain joins TRBV12-3 or TRBV12-4 to TRBJ1-1, with 8 bases that match TRBD1. The CDR3 has 15 residues. The junction had 9 bases not matched to a gene; V was cut back by 4 bases and J by 5 bases. The CDR3 DNA follows: TGTGCCAGCAGTTCCGACTCGGACAGGGCAACTGAAGCTTTCTTT. Protein product: CASSSDSDRATEAFF.

Many counts were recorded for this clonotype. V and J are TRBV9 and TRBJ2-7; 9 bases are a match to TRBD1. This CDR3 is 15 amino acids long. Looked up from germline, CDR1 is SGDLS and CDR2 is YYNGEE. V dropped 0 bases and J dropped 6; count of bases not matched to a gene: 7. CDR3 DNA: TGTGCCAGCAGCGTAGACGGGACAGGGTCTCTCGAGCAGTACTTC. Translated: CASSVDGTGSLEQYF.

This clonotype was seen ten or more times. The chain carries TRBV30 and TRBJ1-5; D is unclear. Trimming removed 1 base from V and 6 bases from J, with 7 bases in between. The CDR3 covers 12 residues. Looked up from germline, CDR1 is GTSNPN and CDR2 is SVGIG (reference sequence). The CDR3 coding sequence is TGTGCCTGGAGTGGGGAGGGTCAGCCCCAGCATTTT. It translates to CAWSGEGQPQHF. The full variable domain, rest sourced from reference TRBV30 and TRBJ1-5, is SQTIHQWPATLVQPVGSPLSLECTVEGTSNPNLYWYRQAAGRGLQLLFYSVGIGQISSEVPQNLSASRPQDRQFILSSKKLLLSDSGFYLCAWSGEGQPQHFGDGTRLSIL.

This clonotype occurred many times. The genes are TRBV12-3 or TRBV12-4 and TRBJ1-6; D gene ambiguous. The CDR3 is 12 residues long. V lost 5 bases and J 6 bases, leaving 5 bases between the germline ends. As DNA, the CDR3 is TGTGCCAGCAGTCTACCTAATTCACCCCTCCACTTT. Protein sequence: CASSLPNSPLHF.

This clonotype was observed a few times. The chain uses TRBV6-2 or TRBV6-3 and TRBJ1-2; D not resolved. The CDR3 extends over 14 amino acids. V shed 0 bases and J shed 7 bases, with 12 bases lying between them. CDR1 and CDR2 from the germline V gene are MNHEY and SVGEGT. DNA of the CDR3: TGTGCCAGCAGTTACTCCCCACAAGTACGTGGCTACACCTTC. As protein: CASSYSPQVRGYTF.

The chain has TRBV24-1 and TRBJ1-2, with D uncertain. The V end was cut by 5 bases, the J end by 6 bases, with 12 bases between. The CDR3 sequence is 13 residues long. Germline assignment: CDR1 KGHDR and CDR2 SFDVKD. CDR3 loop: CATSGFRQNGYTF. The DNA for the CDR3 is TGTGCCACCAGTGGTTTTCGTCAGAATGGCTACACCTTC.

To note about this clonotype: With a much larger clone just one base away, this may be a read error. The chain carries TRBV12-3 or TRBV12-4 and TRBJ1-6; D ambiguous. The CDR3 contains 15 residues. The CDR3 here is CASSSLSSYNSSLHF. CDR3 nucleotides: TGTGCCAGCTCCTCGTTGAGCTCCTATAATTCATCCCTCCACTTT.

This clonotype was picked up a small number of times. One junction end disagrees with the germline gene, perhaps due to a read error. The rearrangement joins TRBV7-3 to TRBJ1-1; D is possibly TRBD1 (5 bases). Germline V gene lookup returns CDR1 SGHTA and CDR2 FQGTGA. This CDR3 is built from 13 residues. This chain's CDR3 is CASSLRRPNPGVF. The CDR3 DNA sequence: TGTGCCAGCAGCTTAAGGCGCCCTAACCCGGGGGTCTTT. The complete variable domain, with remaining parts taken from reference TRBV7-3 and TRBJ1-1, reads GAGVSQTPSNKVTEKGKYVELRCDPISGHTALYWYRQSLGQGPEFLIYFQGTGAADDSGLPNDRFFAVRPEGSVSTLKIQRTERGDSAVYLCASSLRRPNPGVFGQGTRLTVV.

The rearrangement joins TRBV30 to TRBJ2-5; 7 nucleotides line up with TRBD2. The germline V gene encodes CDR1 GTSNPN and CDR2 SVGIG (reference sequence). The CDR3 consists of 13 residues. The V gene end was trimmed by 1 base and the J gene end by 5 bases; junction bases not matched to a gene: 4. In nucleotides, the CDR3 is TGTGCCTGGAGTGGGACTAGTTTTGAGACCCAGTACTTC. It codes for CAWSGTSFETQYF.

This clonotype was detected many times. With a much larger clone just one base away, this may be a read error. V usage is TRBV12-3 or TRBV12-4 and J usage is TRBJ1-1, with D unresolved. The CDR3 has 14 residues. V lost 6 bases, J lost 4 bases, and 15 bases lay in between. CDR3 residues: CASSHRGVFTEAFF. The CDR3 DNA is TGTGCCAGCAGCCACCGCGGAGTTTTCACTGAAGCTTTCTTT.

This clonotype was recorded at least ten times. This chain links TRBV20-1 with TRBJ2-7; TRBD1 agrees at 9 bases. Unmatched junction bases numbered 1, after V lost 1 base and J lost 0 bases. CDR3 length: 14 residues. From germline, CDR1 is DFQATT and CDR2 SNEGSKA (reference sequence). The CDR3 DNA follows: TGCAGTGCTAGAGGACAGGGGGACTCCTACGAGCAGTACTTC. It codes for CSARGQGDSYEQYF.

Ten or more counts support this clonotype. V is TRBV6-1 and J is TRBJ2-7; unclear D gene. Germline CDR1 reads MNHNS; CDR2 reads SASEGT. Between the trimmed V and J ends, which lost 0 bases and 4 bases, there was a span of 10 bases. The CDR3 has 14 residues. In DNA form, the CDR3 reads TGTGCCAGCAGTGAAGCCCCCTATAGGTACGAGCAGTACTTC. Translating it yields CASSEAPYRYEQYF.